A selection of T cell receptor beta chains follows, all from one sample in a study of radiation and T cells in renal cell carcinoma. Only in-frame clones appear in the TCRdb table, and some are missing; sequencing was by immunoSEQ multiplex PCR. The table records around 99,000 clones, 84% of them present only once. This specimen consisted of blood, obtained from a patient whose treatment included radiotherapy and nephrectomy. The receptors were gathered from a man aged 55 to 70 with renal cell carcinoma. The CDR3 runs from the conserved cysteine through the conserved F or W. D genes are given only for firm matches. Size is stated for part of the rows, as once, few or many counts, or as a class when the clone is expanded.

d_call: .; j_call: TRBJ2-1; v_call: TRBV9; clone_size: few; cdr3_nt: TGTGCCAGCAGCGTAGACGAGGGAGACAATGAGCAGTTCTTC; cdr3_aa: CASSVDEGDNEQFF
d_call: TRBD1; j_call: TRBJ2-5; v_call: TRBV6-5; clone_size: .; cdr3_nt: TGTGCCATCCAACCCGGGACAGTCCTTCAAGAGACCCAGTACTTC; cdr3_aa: CAIQPGTVLQETQYF
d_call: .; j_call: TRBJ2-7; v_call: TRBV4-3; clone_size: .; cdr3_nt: TGCGCCAGCAGCCAAGGGGTAGGGGAGGCCTACGAGCAGTACTTC; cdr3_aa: CASSQGVGEAYEQYF
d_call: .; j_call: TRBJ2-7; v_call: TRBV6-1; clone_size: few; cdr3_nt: TGTGCCAGCAGTGATAACGGGCAGGTTGCCTACGAGCAGTACTTC; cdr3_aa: CASSDNGQVAYEQYF
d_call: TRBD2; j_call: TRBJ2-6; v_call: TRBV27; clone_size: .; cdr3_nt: TGTGCCAGCAGCTCACCGGGACTAGTTGACTCTGGGGCCAACGTCCTGACTTTC; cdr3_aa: CASSSPGLVDSGANVLTF
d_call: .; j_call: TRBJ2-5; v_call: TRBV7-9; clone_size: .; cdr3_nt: TGTGCCAGCAGCCCTAGACAGTCCCGTTATCAAGAGACCCAGTACTTC; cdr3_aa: CASSPRQSRYQETQYF
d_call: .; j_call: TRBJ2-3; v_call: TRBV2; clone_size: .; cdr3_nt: TGTGCCAGCAAGATAGAAGATACGCAGTATTTT; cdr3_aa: CASKIEDTQYF
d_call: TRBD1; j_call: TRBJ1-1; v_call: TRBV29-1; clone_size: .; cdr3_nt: TGCAGCGCATTGGACAGGACGAACACTGAAGCTTTCTTT; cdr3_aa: CSALDRTNTEAFF
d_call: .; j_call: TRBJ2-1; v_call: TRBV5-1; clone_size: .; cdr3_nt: TGCGCCAGCAGCTACAGGGCAGAATCGCTAATCAATGAGCAGTTCTTC; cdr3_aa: CASSYRAESLINEQFF
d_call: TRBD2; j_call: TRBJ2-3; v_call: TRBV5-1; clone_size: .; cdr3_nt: TGCGCCAGCAGCTCGGGACTAGCGGCCACAGATACGCAGTATTTT; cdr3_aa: CASSSGLAATDTQYF
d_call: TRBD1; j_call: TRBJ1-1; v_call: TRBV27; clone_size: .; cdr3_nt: TGTGCCAGCAGTGCTTACGGGACAGGGAAGACTGAAGCTTTCTTT; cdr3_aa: CASSAYGTGKTEAFF
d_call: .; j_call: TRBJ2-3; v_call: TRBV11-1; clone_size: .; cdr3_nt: TGTGCCAGCAGCACCACAGATACGCAGTATTTT; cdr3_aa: CASSTTDTQYF
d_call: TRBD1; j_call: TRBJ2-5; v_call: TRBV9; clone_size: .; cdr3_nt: TGTGCCAGCAGCCCCCAGGGGGTGGTTATGGAGACCCAGTACTTC; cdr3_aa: CASSPQGVVMETQYF
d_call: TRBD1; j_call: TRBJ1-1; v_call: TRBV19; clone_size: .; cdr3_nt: TGTGCCGGACGTCAGGGGGCTGGCACTGAAGCTTTCTTT; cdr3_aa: CAGRQGAGTEAFF
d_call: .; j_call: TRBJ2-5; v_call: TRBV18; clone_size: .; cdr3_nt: TGTGCCAGCTCACCAATGGGCAGGGGTCAGGAGACCCAGTACTTC; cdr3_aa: CASSPMGRGQETQYF
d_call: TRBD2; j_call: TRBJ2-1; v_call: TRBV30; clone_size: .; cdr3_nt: TGTGCCTGGAGACAGACTAGCGGGAGGGGGTTCTTC; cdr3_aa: CAWRQTSGRGFF
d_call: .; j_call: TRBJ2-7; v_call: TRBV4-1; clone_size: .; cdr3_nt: TGCGCCAGCAGCCAAGAAAGGCACGAGCAGTACTTC; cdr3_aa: CASSQERHEQYF
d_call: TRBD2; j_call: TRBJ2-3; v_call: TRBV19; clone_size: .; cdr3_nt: TGTGCCAGTAGTAGCCCGGGACTAGCGGGAGTAAAAGATACGCAGTATTTT; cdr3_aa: CASSSPGLAGVKDTQYF
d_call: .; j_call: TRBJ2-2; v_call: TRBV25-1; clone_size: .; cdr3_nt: TGTGCCAGCAGTGACTCCAGCCTTCCGAACACCGGGGAGCTGTTTTTT; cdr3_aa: CASSDSSLPNTGELFF
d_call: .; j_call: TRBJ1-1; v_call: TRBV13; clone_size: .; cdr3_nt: TGTGCCAGCAGTTTGACAGCGAACACTGAAGCTTTCTTT; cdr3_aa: CASSLTANTEAFF
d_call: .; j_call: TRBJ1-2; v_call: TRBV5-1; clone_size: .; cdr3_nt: TGCGCCAGCAGTCTGACGGGACGTCGCGCGGGAAGCGGCTACACCTTC; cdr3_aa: CASSLTGRRAGSGYTF
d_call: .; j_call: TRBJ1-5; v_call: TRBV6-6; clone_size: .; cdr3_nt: TGTGCCAGCGCGTTATCGGGTAATCAGCCCCAGCATTTT; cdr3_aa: CASALSGNQPQHF
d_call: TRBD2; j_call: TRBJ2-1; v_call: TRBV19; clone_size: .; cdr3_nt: TGTGCCAGTAGTTTGCGGGGGAGTACCTACAATGAGCAGTTCTTC; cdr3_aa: CASSLRGSTYNEQFF
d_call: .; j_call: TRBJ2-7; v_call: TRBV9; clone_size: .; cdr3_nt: TGTGCCAGCAGCGTAGAGGGACTCGGGTCCTACGAGCAGTACTTC; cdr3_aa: CASSVEGLGSYEQYF
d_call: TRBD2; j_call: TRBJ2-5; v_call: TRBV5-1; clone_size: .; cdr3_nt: TGCGCCAGCAGCTGGGCCCTCCGGGAGGGCAGCGAGACCCAGTACTTC; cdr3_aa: CASSWALREGSETQYF
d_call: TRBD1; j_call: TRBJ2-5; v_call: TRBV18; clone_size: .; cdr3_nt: TGTGCCAGCTCACAAGGACAGGGGTCGGGAGAGACCCAGTACTTC; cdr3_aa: CASSQGQGSGETQYF
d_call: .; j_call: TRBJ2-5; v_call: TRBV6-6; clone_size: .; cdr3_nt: TGTGCCAGCAGTTACTCGGGCTCGAAGACCCAGTACTTC; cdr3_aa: CASSYSGSKTQYF
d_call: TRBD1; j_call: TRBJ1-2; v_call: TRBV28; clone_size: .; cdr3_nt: TGTGCCAGCAGTCGAACCGAGAGGACAGGGGGATTTGGTGGCTACACCTTC; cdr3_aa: CASSRTERTGGFGGYTF
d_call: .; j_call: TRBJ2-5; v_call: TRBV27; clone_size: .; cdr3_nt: TGTGCCAGCAGTTTAAGCGCTGGGTTCGAGACCCAGTACTTC; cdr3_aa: CASSLSAGFETQYF